These 26 T cell receptor beta chains came from one sample sequenced in a study of blood T cells in healthy people across ages. Together with a sample-barcoded 5' primer, a J-beta primer mix was included in a second PCR lasting roughly 6 to 12 cycles. Using its own MiXCR run on the 5' RACE reads, TCRdb lists one record per CDR3 protein. The sample has approximately 800,000 distinct CDR3 sequences; approximately 53% are singletons. The sequencing sample was made of blood. The receptors derive from an elderly man in good health.

The gene calls are TRBV5-6 and TRBJ1-1, with TRBD1 as a possible D gene (5 bases). The germline V and J ends were trimmed by 0 bases and 4 bases, with 10 bases remaining between them. The CDR3 extends over 14 amino acids. CDR1 and CDR2 from the germline V gene are SGHDT and YYEEEE. Written as DNA, the CDR3 is TGTGCCAGCAGCTTGGGGGGCAAATCCACTGAAGCTTTCTTT. Translated: CASSLGGKSTEAFF. The whole variable domain, filled in from reference TRBV5-6 and TRBJ1-1, reads DAGVTQSPTHLIKTRGQQVTLRCSPKSGHDTVSWYQQALGQGPQFIFQYYEEEERQRGNFPDRFSGHQFPNYSSELNVNALLLGDSALYLCASSLGGKSTEAFFGQGTRLTVV.

This clonotype appeared a few times. The J gene is TRBJ2-1, the V gene TRBV3-1; TRBD2 matches 11 bases. Germline CDR1 LGHDT, CDR2 YNNKEL (reference sequence). The CDR3 is made up of 16 amino acids. The V and J ends lost 6 bases and 7 bases, in that order; junction bases with no gene match: 11. CDR3 loop: CASRTSGSLWGNEQFF. The CDR3 DNA follows: TGTGCCAGCAGAACTAGCGGGAGCCTTTGGGGGAATGAGCAGTTCTTC.

With regard to this clonotype: A read error may account for a junction end that differs from germline. The chain is built from TRBV5-1 and TRBJ2-7; 9 bases are a match to TRBD1. The CDR3 spans 12 residues. Germline CDR1 is SGHRS and CDR2 is YFSETQ. Here the CDR3 reads CAGSTGQGRQYF. The CDR3 nucleotides are TGCGCCGGCAGCACCGGACAGGGGCGGCAGTACTTC.

J is TRBJ2-3 and V is TRBV5-1; 9 bases line up with TRBD1. The CDR3 is 14 residues long. J was trimmed by 8 bases and V by 0 bases; bases with no gene match: 4. The germline V gene encodes CDR1 SGHRS and CDR2 YFSETQ. Here the CDR3 reads CASSLDGTGTTQYF. The CDR3 coding sequence is TGCGCCAGCAGCTTGGACGGGACAGGGACTACGCAGTATTTT. Based on the CDR3 plus reference TRBV5-1 and TRBJ2-3, the full variable domain is KAGVTQTPRYLIKTRGQQVTLSCSPISGHRSVSWYQQTPGQGLQFLFEYFSETQRNKGNFPGRFSGRQFSNSRSEMNVSTLELGDSALYLCASSLDGTGTTQYFGPGTRLTVL.

This chain uses TRBV29-1 with TRBJ2-1; TRBD1 matches at 10 bases. V lost 1 base to trimming and J lost 6 bases; unmatched junction nucleotides: 0. CDR1 and CDR2 (germline): SQVTM, ANQGSEA. The CDR3 contains 13 residues. The CDR3 nucleotides are TGCAGCGTTGAAGGGACAGGGGGCAATGAGCAGTTCTTC. It yields the protein CSVEGTGGNEQFF.

The DNA for the CDR3 is TGTGCCAGCAGCCGCCCGTCAGCGCTTTACAATGAGCAGTACTTC. The encoded protein is CASSRPSALYNEQYF. The gene calls are TRBV28 and TRBJ2-1; D unresolved. Near its end, the DNA agrees better with TRBJ2-7, so the J call may be wrong. CDR3 size: 15 residues. Germline V gives CDR1 MDHEN, CDR2 SYDVKM.

The table lists this clonotype with a few counts. This chain connects TRBV5-1 to TRBJ2-7; 10 bases are shared with TRBD2. J gave up 5 bases and V 4 bases, and 15 bases lay outside the gene matches. Germline V gene lookup returns CDR1 SGHRS and CDR2 YFSETQ. The CDR3 loop spans 17 amino acids. DNA for the CDR3: TGCGCCAGCAGCCCGACTGTTGGGACTAGCGCGCCAAACGAGCAGTACTTC. Translating gives CASSPTVGTSAPNEQYF.

The J gene is TRBJ2-5, the V gene TRBV4-2; D is undetermined. The CDR3 loop spans 14 amino acids. CDR1 LGHNA and CDR2 YNFKEQ come from the germline V gene. Trimming shortened V by 0 bases and J by 2 bases, and 7 bases separated the two germline ends. The CDR3 here is CASSQDPQQETQYF. The DNA of the CDR3 is TGTGCCAGCAGCCAAGATCCACAGCAAGAGACCCAGTACTTC.

This clonotype has ten or more counts. The CDR3 is CASKDGHYGYTF. CDR3 bases: TGTGCCAGTAAGGACGGGCACTATGGCTACACCTTC. The chain carries TRBV6-5 and TRBJ1-2, with D unclear. The CDR3 loop spans 12 amino acids. Germline V CDR1 and CDR2: MNHEY, SVGAGI. V was trimmed by 9 bases and J by 3 bases, leaving 11 bases between them.

The V call is TRBV5-6, the J call TRBJ2-1; 10 bases are a match to TRBD2. Trimming cost V 3 bases and J 4 bases; bases outside gene matches: 10. From germline, CDR1 is SGHDT and CDR2 YYEEEE. The CDR3 has 17 residues. The CDR3 coding sequence is TGTGCCAGCAGCTCGGGGAAACTAGCGGGGCTTTACAATGAGCAGTTCTTC. Translating gives CASSSGKLAGLYNEQFF. Variable domain in full (rest from reference TRBV5-6 and TRBJ2-1): DAGVTQSPTHLIKTRGQQVTLRCSPKSGHDTVSWYQQALGQGPQFIFQYYEEEERQRGNFPDRFSGHQFPNYSSELNVNALLLGDSALYLCASSSGKLAGLYNEQFFGPGTRLTVL.

The J gene is TRBJ2-5, the V gene TRBV6-1; no reliable D call. The germline V gene encodes CDR1 MNHNS and CDR2 SASEGT. With 3 bases removed from V and 4 bases from J, the gap between germline ends came to 6 bases. This CDR3 spans 12 amino acids. The chain's CDR3 is CASSDVGETQYF. CDR3 sequence (DNA): TGTGCCAGCAGTGATGTGGGAGAGACCCAGTACTTC.

The gene calls are TRBV6-2 or TRBV6-3 and TRBJ2-1, with D unresolved. CDR3 length: 13 residues. The V gene's germline CDR1 is MNHEY and CDR2 SVGEGT. V was shortened by 6 bases and J by 2 bases, with 8 bases between the two germline ends. The CDR3 coding sequence is TGTGCCAGCAGCTACGCGGCCTACAATGAGCAGTTCTTC. Residues: CASSYAAYNEQFF.

The V and J genes are TRBV10-3 and TRBJ1-2, with 7 bases aligning to TRBD1. This CDR3 has 15 residues. Losses at the gene ends were 3 bases for V and 8 bases for J; bases not matched to a gene: 12. Germline V gives CDR1 ENHRY, CDR2 SYGVKD. Here the CDR3 reads CAISDGISSQGGYTF. The CDR3 DNA reads TGTGCCATCAGTGATGGGATCTCTTCACAGGGGGGCTACACCTTC.

This chain joins TRBV5-6 and TRBJ2-1; D is tentatively TRBD1 or TRBD2 (5 bases each). Looked up from germline, CDR1 is SGHDT and CDR2 is YYEEEE. The CDR3 is made up of 12 amino acids. The V and J ends lost 1 base and 12 bases respectively, with 11 bases between them. The CDR3 region is CASSLSVGVQFF. DNA of the CDR3: TGTGCCAGCAGCTTGTCGGTGGGGGTGCAGTTCTTC.

The genes are TRBV20-1 and TRBJ2-5; the match to TRBD2 covers 10 bases. The J call may be mistaken, given a closer DNA end match to TRBJ2-7. The CDR3 covers 14 residues. Looked up from germline, CDR1 is DFQATT and CDR2 is SNEGSKA (reference sequence). The CDR3 here is CSARASGRTSEQYF. The CDR3 DNA reads as TGCAGTGCTAGGGCTAGCGGGAGAACATCCGAGCAGTACTTC.

The chain carries TRBV20-1 and TRBJ2-7, with 7 bases identical to TRBD1. CDR1 and CDR2 from the germline V gene are DFQATT and SNEGSKA (reference sequence). This CDR3 region has 15 residues. V lost 2 bases and J lost 6; bases outside the gene matches: 13. CDR3 bases: TGCAGTGCTAGACTATCCGGGACAGTTAGGGGCGAGCAGTACTTC. It encodes CSARLSGTVRGEQYF.

This clonotype was observed a handful of times. V gene TRBV20-1 combines with J gene TRBJ2-3; 13 bases map to TRBD2. The CDR3 has 15 residues. V dropped 0 bases and J dropped 14; count of bases not matched to a gene: 11. Germline V gene sequence: CDR1 DFQATT, CDR2 SNEGSKA (reference sequence). The CDR3 coding sequence is TGCAGTGCTAGAGAGGGACTAGCGGGACACAGATACGCGTATTTT. It encodes CSAREGLAGHRYAYF.

This rearrangement joins TRBV10-2 to TRBJ2-7; tentatively, D is TRBD1 (5 bases). V lost 2 bases and J lost 2, with 7 bases in between. In germline, CDR1 is WSHSY, CDR2 SAAADI. This CDR3 is 13 amino acids long. The CDR3 DNA is TGCGCCAGCAGTGAGGGGGCTCCCTACGAGCAGTACTTC. It yields the protein CASSEGAPYEQYF.

This clonotype was seen more than once but under ten times. V is TRBV20-1 and J is TRBJ2-7; D ambiguous. The V gene lost 1 base and the J gene lost 5 bases, with 12 bases spanning the gap. The CDR3 extends over 13 amino acids. Germline V lookup: CDR1 DFQATT, CDR2 SNEGSKA (reference sequence). CDR3 amino acids: CSARVLGFHEQYF. The CDR3 nucleotides are TGCAGTGCTAGAGTGTTAGGGTTCCACGAGCAGTACTTC.

There are a few counts of this clonotype. The V call is TRBV6-2 or TRBV6-3, the J call TRBJ2-4; D remains unclear. Matching the DNA end better, TRBJ2-5 makes the J call doubtful. The CDR3 is made up of 11 amino acids. From germline, CDR1 is MNHEY and CDR2 SVGEGT. CDR3 protein: CANGNGETQYF. CDR3 coding DNA: TGTGCCAACGGTAACGGTGAGACCCAGTACTTC.

The rearrangement uses TRBV6-1 and TRBJ2-3; maybe TRBD1 (6 bases). The CDR3 runs to 15 residues. Germline V gene data show CDR1 as MNHNS and CDR2 as SASEGT. Between the trimmed V and J ends, which lost 10 bases and 3 bases, there was a span of 20 bases. The CDR3 DNA sequence: TGTGCCACCCGGAATACAGGGTTGCGGACAGATACGCAGTATTTT. As protein: CATRNTGLRTDTQYF.

J is TRBJ2-1 and V is TRBV7-6; 12 bases match TRBD2. J lost 7 bases, V lost 5 bases, and 6 bases had no gene match. Looked up from germline, CDR1 is SGHVS and CDR2 is FNYEAQ. There are 15 residues in the CDR3. Here the CDR3 DNA reads TGTGCCAGCAGCCAGCGACTAGCGGGAGAGAATGAGCAGTTCTTC. It encodes CASSQRLAGENEQFF. Based on the CDR3 plus reference TRBV7-6 and TRBJ2-1, the full variable domain is GAGVSQSPRYKVTKRGQDVALRCDPISGHVSLYWYRQALGQGPEFLTYFNYEAQQDKSGLPNDRFSAERPEGSISTLTIQRTEQRDSAMYRCASSQRLAGENEQFFGPGTRLTVL.

The chain links TRBV11-1 to TRBJ1-1; 8 positions agree with TRBD1. Unmatched junction bases numbered 5, after V lost 5 bases and J lost 6 bases. CDR3 length equals 13 residues. Germline CDR1 reads SGHAT; CDR2 reads FQDESV (reference sequence). The CDR3 DNA reads TGTGCCAGCAGCATACAGGGGGTCCCTGAAGCTTTCTTT. Translated: CASSIQGVPEAFF.

This clonotype was counted a few times. This chain uses TRBV28 with TRBJ2-6; D is perhaps TRBD2 (6 bases). This CDR3 contains 15 residues. CDR1 and CDR2 from the germline V gene are MDHEN and SYDVKM. The CDR3 spells CSTSRATRGANVLTF. DNA of the CDR3: TGTTCTACTTCAAGGGCGACTAGAGGGGCCAACGTCCTGACTTTC.

The chain recombines TRBV30 with TRBJ2-3, with D unclear. The CDR3 runs to 14 residues. V lost 1 base and J lost 14, with 22 bases in between. Germline V CDR1 and CDR2: GTSNPN, SVGIG (reference sequence). CDR3 residues: CAWSEGFGFGYAYF. For the CDR3, the DNA is TGTGCCTGGAGTGAAGGTTTTGGCTTTGGATACGCGTATTTT. Filled out from reference TRBV30 and TRBJ2-3, the complete variable domain reads SQTIHQWPATLVQPVGSPLSLECTVEGTSNPNLYWYRQAAGRGLQLLFYSVGIGQISSEVPQNLSASRPQDRQFILSSKKLLLSDSGFYLCAWSEGFGFGYAYFGPGTRLTVL.

The chain couples TRBV7-9 to TRBJ1-2, with TRBD1 as a possible D gene (5 bases). This CDR3 is built from 14 residues. The V end was cut by 5 bases, the J end by 5 bases, with 15 bases between. Germline CDR1 and CDR2: SEHNR and FQNEAQ (reference sequence). The CDR3 loop is CASSPSGGRYGYTF. In nucleotides, the CDR3 is TGTGCCAGCAGCCCCAGCGGGGGTCGGTATGGCTACACCTTC.